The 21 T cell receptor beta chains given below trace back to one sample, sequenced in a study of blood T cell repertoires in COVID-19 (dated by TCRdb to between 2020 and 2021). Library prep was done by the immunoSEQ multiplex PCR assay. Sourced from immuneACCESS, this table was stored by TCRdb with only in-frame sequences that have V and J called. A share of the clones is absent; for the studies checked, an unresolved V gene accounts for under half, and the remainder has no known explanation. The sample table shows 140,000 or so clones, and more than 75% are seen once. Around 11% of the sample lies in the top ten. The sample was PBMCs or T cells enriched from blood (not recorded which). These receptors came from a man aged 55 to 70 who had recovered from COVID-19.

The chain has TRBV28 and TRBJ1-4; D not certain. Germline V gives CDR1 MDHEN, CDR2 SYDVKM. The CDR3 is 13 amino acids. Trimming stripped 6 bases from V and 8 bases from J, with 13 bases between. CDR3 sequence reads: CASRLTREEKLFF. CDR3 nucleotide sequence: TGTGCCAGCAGGCTAACCCGGGAAGAAAAACTGTTTTTT.

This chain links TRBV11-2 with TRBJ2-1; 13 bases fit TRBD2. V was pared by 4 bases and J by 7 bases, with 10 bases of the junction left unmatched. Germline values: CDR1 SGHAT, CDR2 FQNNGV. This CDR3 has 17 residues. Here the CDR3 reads CASSSSGLAGRGNEQFF. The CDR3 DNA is TGTGCCAGCAGCTCATCGGGACTAGCGGGGCGTGGGAATGAGCAGTTCTTC.

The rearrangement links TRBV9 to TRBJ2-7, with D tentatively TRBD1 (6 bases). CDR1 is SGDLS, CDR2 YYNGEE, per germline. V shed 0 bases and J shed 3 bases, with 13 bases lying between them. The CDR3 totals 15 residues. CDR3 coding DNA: TGTGCCAGCAGCGTAGCGGCAGGGGATGACTACGAGCAGTACTTC. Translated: CASSVAAGDDYEQYF. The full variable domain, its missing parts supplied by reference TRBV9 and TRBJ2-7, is DSGVTQTPKHLITATGQRVTLRCSPRSGDLSVYWYQQSLDQGLQFLIQYYNGEERAKGNILERFSAQQFPDLHSELNLSSLELGDSALYFCASSVAAGDDYEQYFGPGTRLTVT.

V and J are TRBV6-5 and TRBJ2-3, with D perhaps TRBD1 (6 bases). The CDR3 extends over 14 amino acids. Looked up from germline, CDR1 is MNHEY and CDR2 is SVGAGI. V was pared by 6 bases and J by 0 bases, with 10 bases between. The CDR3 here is CASSRQDSTDTQYF. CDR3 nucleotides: TGTGCCAGCAGCCGACAGGATAGCACAGATACGCAGTATTTT.

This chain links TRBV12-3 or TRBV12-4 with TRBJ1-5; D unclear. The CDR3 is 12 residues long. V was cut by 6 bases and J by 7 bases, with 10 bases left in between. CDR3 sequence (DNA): TGTGCCAGCAGCTCCCGTTCGCAGCCCCAGCATTTT. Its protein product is CASSSRSQPQHF.

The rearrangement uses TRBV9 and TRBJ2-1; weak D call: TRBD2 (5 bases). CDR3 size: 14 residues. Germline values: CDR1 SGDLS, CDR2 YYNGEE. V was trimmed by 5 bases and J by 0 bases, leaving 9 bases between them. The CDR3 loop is CASSRGNSYNEQFF. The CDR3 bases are TGTGCCAGCAGTCGGGGTAACTCCTACAATGAGCAGTTCTTC.

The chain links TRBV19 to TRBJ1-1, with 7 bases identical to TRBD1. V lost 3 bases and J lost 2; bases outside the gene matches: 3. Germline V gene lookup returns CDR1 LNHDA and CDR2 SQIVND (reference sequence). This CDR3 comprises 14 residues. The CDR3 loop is CASSMNRGNTEAFF. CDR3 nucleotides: TGTGCCAGTAGTATGAACAGGGGTAACACTGAAGCTTTCTTT.

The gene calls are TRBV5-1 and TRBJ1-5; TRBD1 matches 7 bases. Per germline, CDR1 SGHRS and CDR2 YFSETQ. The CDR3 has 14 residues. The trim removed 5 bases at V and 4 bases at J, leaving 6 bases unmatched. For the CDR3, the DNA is TGCGCCAGCAGACCCGACAGGGCAAATCAGCCCCAGCATTTT. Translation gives CASRPDRANQPQHF.

The chain's CDR3 is CASSQRLAGFGELFF. The CDR3 coding sequence is TGTGCCAGCAGCCAACGACTAGCGGGATTTGGGGAGCTGTTTTTT. The chain joins TRBV7-3 to TRBJ2-2; TRBD2 matches 11 bases. Per the germline V gene, CDR1 is SGHTA and CDR2 is FQGTGA. The length of the CDR3 is 15 residues. Trimming removed 5 bases from V and 8 bases from J; junction bases left unmatched: 7.

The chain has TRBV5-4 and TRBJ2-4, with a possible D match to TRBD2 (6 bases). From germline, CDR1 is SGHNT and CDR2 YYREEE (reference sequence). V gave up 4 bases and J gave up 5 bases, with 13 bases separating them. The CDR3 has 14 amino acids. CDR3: CASSPSWRENIQYF. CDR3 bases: TGTGCCAGCAGCCCCTCGTGGAGGGAAAACATTCAGTACTTC.

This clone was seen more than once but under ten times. The CDR3 sequence is CSASGQPNTEAFF. CDR3 nucleotide sequence: TGCAGCGCTTCCGGACAGCCGAACACTGAAGCTTTCTTT. The chain is built from TRBV29-1 and TRBJ1-1; tentative D call: TRBD1 (6 bases). V was clipped by 7 bases and J by 1 base, with 13 bases between them. CDR1 SQVTM and CDR2 ANQGSEA come from the germline V gene. The CDR3 spans 13 residues.

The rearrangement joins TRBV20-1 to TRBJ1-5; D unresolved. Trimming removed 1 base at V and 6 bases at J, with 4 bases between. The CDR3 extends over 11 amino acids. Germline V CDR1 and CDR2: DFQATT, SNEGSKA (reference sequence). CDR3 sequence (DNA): TGCAGTGCTAGAGCAGGTCAGCCCCAGCATTTT. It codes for CSARAGQPQHF.

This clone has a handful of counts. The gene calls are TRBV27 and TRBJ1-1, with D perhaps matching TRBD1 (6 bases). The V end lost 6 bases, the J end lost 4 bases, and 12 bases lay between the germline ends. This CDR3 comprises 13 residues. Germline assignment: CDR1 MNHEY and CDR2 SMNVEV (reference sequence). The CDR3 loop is CASRETGFTEAFF. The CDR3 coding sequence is TGTGCCAGCAGAGAGACAGGCTTCACTGAAGCTTTCTTT.

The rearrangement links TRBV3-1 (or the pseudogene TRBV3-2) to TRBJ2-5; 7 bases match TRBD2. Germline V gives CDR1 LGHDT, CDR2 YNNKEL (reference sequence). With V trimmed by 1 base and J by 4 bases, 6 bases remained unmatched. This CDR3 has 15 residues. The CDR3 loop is CASSQVGGGRETQYF. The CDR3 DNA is TGTGCCAGCAGCCAAGTGGGGGGGGGTCGAGAGACCCAGTACTTC.

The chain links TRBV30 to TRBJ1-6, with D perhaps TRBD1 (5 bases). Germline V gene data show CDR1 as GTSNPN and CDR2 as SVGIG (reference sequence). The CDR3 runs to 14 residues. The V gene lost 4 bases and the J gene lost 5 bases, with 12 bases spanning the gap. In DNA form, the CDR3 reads TGTGCCTGGAACAGGTGGGGGGATAATTCACCCCTCCACTTT. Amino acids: CAWNRWGDNSPLHF.

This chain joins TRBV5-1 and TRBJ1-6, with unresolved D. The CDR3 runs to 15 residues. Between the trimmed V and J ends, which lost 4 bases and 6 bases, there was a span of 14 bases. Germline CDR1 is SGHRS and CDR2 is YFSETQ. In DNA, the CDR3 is TGCGCCAGCAGCATTACGACATTAACTAATTCACCCCTCCACTTT. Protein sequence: CASSITTLTNSPLHF.

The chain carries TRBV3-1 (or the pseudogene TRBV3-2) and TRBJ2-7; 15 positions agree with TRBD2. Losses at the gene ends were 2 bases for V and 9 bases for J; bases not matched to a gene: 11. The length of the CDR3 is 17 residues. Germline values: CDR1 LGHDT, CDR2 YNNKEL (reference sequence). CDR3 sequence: CASSQWGDPGLAGGQYF. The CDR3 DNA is TGTGCCAGCAGCCAATGGGGGGATCCGGGACTAGCGGGAGGGCAGTACTTC.

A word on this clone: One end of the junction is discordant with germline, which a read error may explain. The CDR3 loop reads CASRPGLQGTQYF. The CDR3 nucleotides read TGTGCCAGCAGACCGGGACTGCAAGGGACCCAGTACTTC. The V and J genes are TRBV7-2 and TRBJ2-5; tentative D call: TRBD2 (6 bases). The CDR3 runs 13 residues. Germline CDR1 is SGHTA and CDR2 is FQGNSA.

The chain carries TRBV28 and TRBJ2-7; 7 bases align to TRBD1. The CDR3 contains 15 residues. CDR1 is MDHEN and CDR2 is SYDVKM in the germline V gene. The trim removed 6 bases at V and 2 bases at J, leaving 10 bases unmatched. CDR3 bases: TGTGCCAGCAGGCTAGCTGGGACAGTCCCCTACGAGCAGTACTTC. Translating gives CASRLAGTVPYEQYF.

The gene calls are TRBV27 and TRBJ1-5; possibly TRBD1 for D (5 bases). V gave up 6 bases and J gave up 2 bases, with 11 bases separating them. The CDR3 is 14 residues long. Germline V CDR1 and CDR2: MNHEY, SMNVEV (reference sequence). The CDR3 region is CASSLRGGNQPQHF. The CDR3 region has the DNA TGTGCCAGCAGCCTACGGGGGGGCAATCAGCCCCAGCATTTT.

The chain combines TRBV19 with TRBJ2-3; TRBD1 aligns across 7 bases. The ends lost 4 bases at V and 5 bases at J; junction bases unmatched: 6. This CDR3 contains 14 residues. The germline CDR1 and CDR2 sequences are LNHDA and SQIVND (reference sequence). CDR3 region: CASSSLQGKDTQYF. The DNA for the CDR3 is TGTGCCAGTAGTAGTCTACAGGGGAAAGATACGCAGTATTTT.